These T cell receptor beta chains were read from a single sample in a study of T cell repertoires in cytomegalovirus infection. TCRdb reprocessed the reads with MiXCR, giving one entry per CDR3 protein. The sample gives about 530,000 distinct CDR3 sequences, about 30% of which show up once; 13% is in the top ten. Material: PBMCs. The receptor source for this set is a human donor in good health (CMV status not recorded). Some clones in this sample may be carry-over from other donors' samples. Each CDR3 is given with its conserved first and last residue. The order of the fields is CDR3 length, clone size, D gene, V gene, J gene, CDR3 protein, CDR3 DNA. D genes are given only for firm matches. Size is omitted from some rows. Given values are once, few, many or a class for expanded clones.

>15|few|.|TRBV27|TRBJ2-1
CASQGLFARYNEQFF
TGTGCCAGCCAAGGGCTTTTCGCGAGATACAATGAGCAGTTCTTC
>15|few|TRBD2|TRBV7-2|TRBJ2-1
CASSQTSGRTGEQFF
TGTGCCAGCAGCCAGACTAGCGGGAGGACTGGCGAGCAGTTCTTC
>13|many|.|TRBV7-2|TRBJ1-5
CASSLVSDQPQHF
TGTGCCAGCAGCTTAGTGTCGGATCAGCCCCAGCATTTT
>15|few|.|TRBV7-2|TRBJ2-1
CASRFSGSSYNEQFF
TGTGCCAGCAGGTTTAGCGGAAGCTCCTACAATGAGCAGTTCTTC
>15|.|TRBD2|TRBV3-1|TRBJ2-1
CASSHFGGRGNEQFF
TGTGCCAGCAGCCACTTCGGCGGGAGGGGTAATGAGCAGTTCTTC
>15|many|.|TRBV7-2|TRBJ1-5
CASSPEGHRTQPQHF
TGTGCCAGCAGCCCCGAAGGGCACCGCACCCAGCCCCAGCATTTT
>12|.|.|TRBV19|TRBJ2-2
CASITSAGELFF
TGTGCCAGTATAACTAGTGCCGGGGAGCTGTTTTTT
>15|.|.|TRBV7-2|TRBJ1-5
CASTQRGGNNQPQHF
TGTGCCAGCACCCAGAGGGGGGGTAACAATCAGCCCCAGCATTTT
>16|.|.|TRBV5-6|TRBJ2-1
CASSLTLRSRGNEQFF
TGTGCCAGCAGCTTGACTCTACGATCCCGGGGCAATGAGCAGTTCTTC
>14|few|.|TRBV12-3/TRBV12-4|TRBJ1-1
CASSFGASNTEAFF
TGTGCCAGCAGTTTCGGGGCCTCGAACACTGAAGCTTTCTTT
>16|many|.|TRBV7-8|TRBJ1-1
CASSLASGIMNTEAFF
TGTGCCAGCAGCTTAGCGTCAGGGATCATGAACACTGAAGCTTTCTTT
>16|.|TRBD2|TRBV27|TRBJ2-1
CASSLSKLAGDNEQFF
TGTGCCAGCAGTTTATCGAAACTAGCGGGGGACAATGAGCAGTTCTTC
>15|.|.|TRBV5-6|TRBJ2-3
CASSQRGVDRYTQYF
TGTGCCAGCAGCCAACGCGGGGTCGACCGATATACGCAGTATTTT
>15|.|TRBD2|TRBV6-2/TRBV6-3|TRBJ2-1
CASVLGGAGSNEQFF
TGTGCCAGCGTGTTGGGAGGGGCCGGGTCCAATGAGCAGTTCTTC
>12|.|.|TRBV6-2/TRBV6-3|TRBJ2-3
CASSYQESRKYF
TGTGCCAGCAGTTACCAGGAGTCTCGAAAGTATTTT
>16|.|TRBD2|TRBV6-1|TRBJ2-1
CASSLTSGTVRHEQFF
TGTGCCAGCAGTCTGACTAGCGGGACCGTTCGGCATGAGCAGTTCTTC
>15|.|TRBD2|TRBV19|TRBJ2-7
CASKVGGLAGDEQYF
TGTGCCAGTAAAGTAGGGGGACTAGCGGGGGACGAGCAGTACTTC
>15|few|TRBD2|TRBV27|TRBJ2-7
CASRTPSGRYNEQYF
TGTGCCAGCCGTACTCCTAGCGGGAGGTACAACGAGCAGTACTTC